This T cell receptor beta chain was captured by sequencing in a study of blood T cell repertoires in COVID-19. In the study overall: Sites in the United States, Italy and Spain provided acute and convalescent COVID-19 samples. In each case, the material was cDNA or gDNA derived from T cells, B-cell-depleted T cells, or PBMCs.

In the authors' methods: Cell counts per sample came from amplifying reference gene primers. The table came from immunoSEQ multiplex PCR; TCRdb's copy has only in-frame clones and leaves some out. That table is the source of V, J and clone size, and D and trimming were worked out from the DNA. The repertoire holds roughly 100,000 clones, with nearly 90% as singletons. Per germline, CDR1 LNHNV and CDR2 YYDKDF (reference sequence). V dropped 4 bases and J dropped 7; count of bases not matched to a gene: 7. The CDR3 loop spans 14 amino acids. This clone was seen once. This receptor was obtained from a man in his fifties with active COVID-19. V usage is TRBV15 and J usage is TRBJ2-4, with TRBD1 matching 7 bases. The sample comprised peripheral blood. As DNA, the CDR3 is TGTGCCACCAGCACCATATGGGACAGTAACATTCAGTACTTC. Translation: CATSTIWDSNIQYF.